A selection of T cell receptor beta chains follows, all from one sample in a study of T cell responses to AZD1222 COVID-19 vaccine. This table comes from immunoSEQ multiplex PCR, and its TCRdb copy is limited to in-frame clones, with some not included. The sample lists 100,000 to 150,000 clones; 75% to 90% were seen once. The specimen was peripheral blood, collected 28 days after the second AZD1222 dose. All receptors come from an adult who received the AZD1222 COVID-19 vaccine. Both conserved end residues are part of each CDR3. Fields, in order: D gene, J gene, V gene, clone size, CDR3 length, CDR3 protein. The D gene is left open where the match is weak. Clone sizes are given selectively: once, few, many, or a class where the clone is expanded.

TRBD1 | TRBJ2-7 | TRBV24-1 | NA | 14 | CATSSGTAASEQYF
NA | TRBJ1-5 | TRBV7-2 | once | 13 | CASSTGNSQPQHF
NA | TRBJ2-7 | TRBV7-9 | NA | 15 | CASSRQGAGIYEQYF
TRBD1 | TRBJ2-2 | TRBV24-1 | NA | 16 | CATSDPGQGDTGELFF
NA | TRBJ1-5 | TRBV12-3/TRBV12-4 | NA | 13 | CATKGQPGQPQHF
NA | TRBJ1-1 | TRBV10-3 | NA | 15 | CAISENLRRNTEAFF
NA | TRBJ1-1 | TRBV29-1 | NA | 11 | CSVQGYTEAFF
NA | TRBJ2-7 | TRBV2 | NA | 10 | CASSNYEQYF
NA | TRBJ1-2 | TRBV7-2 | NA | 14 | CASSSRQSGYGYTF
NA | TRBJ1-2 | TRBV9 | NA | 15 | CASSPGDPGSYGYTF
NA | TRBJ1-1 | TRBV4-1 | NA | 14 | CASSQGPTGTEAFF
NA | TRBJ2-3 | TRBV5-4 | NA | 15 | CASSLAEQQGRKQYF
NA | TRBJ1-5 | TRBV7-9 | NA | 13 | CASSTDRYQPQHF
NA | TRBJ1-4 | TRBV6-5 | NA | 15 | CASSPSLGGSEKLFF
NA | TRBJ1-2 | TRBV10-3 | few | 15 | CAIRPTYATDYGYTF
NA | TRBJ1-2 | TRBV9 | few | 14 | CASSNQGQIYGYTF
NA | TRBJ2-7 | TRBV6-5 | NA | 14 | CASSYGQLPYEQYF
NA | TRBJ1-1 | TRBV19 | NA | 17 | CASSIQGLNLMNTEAFF
TRBD2 | TRBJ2-3 | TRBV5-5 | NA | 17 | CASSLVASGDSTDTQYF
TRBD1 | TRBJ2-4 | TRBV7-8 | once | 21 | CASSLSPRGQGAVRAKNIQYF
NA | TRBJ1-1 | TRBV7-6 | once | 16 | CASSPSGTNMNTEAFF
NA | TRBJ1-4 | TRBV4-2 | NA | 13 | CASSQVQNEKLFF
NA | TRBJ2-3 | TRBV5-1 | NA | 16 | CASSLGGDGGTDTQYF
TRBD1 | TRBJ1-5 | TRBV3-1/TRBV3-2 | NA | 15 | CASSQGGQGAQPQHF
NA | TRBJ2-1 | TRBV27 | once | 16 | CASSGFMTHPYNEQFF
NA | TRBJ1-1 | TRBV4-1 | NA | 13 | CASRAGARTEAFF
NA | TRBJ2-3 | TRBV9 | NA | 14 | CASSDPPTVDTQYF